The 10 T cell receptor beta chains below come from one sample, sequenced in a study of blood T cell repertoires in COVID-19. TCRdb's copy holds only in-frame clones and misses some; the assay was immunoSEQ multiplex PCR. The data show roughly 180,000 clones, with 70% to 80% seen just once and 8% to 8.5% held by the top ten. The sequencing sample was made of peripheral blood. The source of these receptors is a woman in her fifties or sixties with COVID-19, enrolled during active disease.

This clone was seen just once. CDR3 region: CASSVGTSGLYEQYF. Here the CDR3 DNA reads TGTGCCAGCAGCGTAGGGACTAGCGGGCTCTACGAGCAGTACTTC. This sequence joins TRBV9 and TRBJ2-7, with 11 bases matching TRBD2. Germline assignment: CDR1 SGDLS and CDR2 YYNGEE. V was pared by 0 bases and J by 3 bases, with 2 bases of the junction left unmatched. The CDR3 consists of 15 residues.

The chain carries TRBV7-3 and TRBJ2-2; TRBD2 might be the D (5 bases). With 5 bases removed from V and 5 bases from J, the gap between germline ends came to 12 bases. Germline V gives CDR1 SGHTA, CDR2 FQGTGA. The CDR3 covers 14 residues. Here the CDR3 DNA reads TGTGCCAGCAGCCCTAGCTTCCGGACCGGGGAGCTGTTTTTT. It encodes CASSPSFRTGELFF.

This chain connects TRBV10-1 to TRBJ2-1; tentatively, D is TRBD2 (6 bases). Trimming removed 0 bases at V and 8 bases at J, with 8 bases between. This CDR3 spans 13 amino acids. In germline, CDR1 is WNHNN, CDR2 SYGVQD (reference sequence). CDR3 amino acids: CASSESLADEQFF. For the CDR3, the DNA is TGCGCCAGCAGTGAGTCACTAGCCGATGAGCAGTTCTTC.

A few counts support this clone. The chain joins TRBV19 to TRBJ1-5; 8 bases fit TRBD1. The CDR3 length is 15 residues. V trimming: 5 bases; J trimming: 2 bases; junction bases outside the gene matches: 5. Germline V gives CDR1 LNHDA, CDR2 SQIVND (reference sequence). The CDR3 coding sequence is TGTGCCAGTAGTTTAAACAGGGGGGGCAATCAGCCCCAGCATTTT. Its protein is CASSLNRGGNQPQHF.

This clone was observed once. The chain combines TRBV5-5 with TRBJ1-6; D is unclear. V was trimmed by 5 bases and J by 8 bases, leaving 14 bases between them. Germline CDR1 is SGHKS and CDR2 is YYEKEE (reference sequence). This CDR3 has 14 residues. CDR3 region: CASRSQLVDSPLHF. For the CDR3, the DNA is TGTGCCAGCAGGTCCCAGTTGGTTGATTCACCCCTCCACTTT.

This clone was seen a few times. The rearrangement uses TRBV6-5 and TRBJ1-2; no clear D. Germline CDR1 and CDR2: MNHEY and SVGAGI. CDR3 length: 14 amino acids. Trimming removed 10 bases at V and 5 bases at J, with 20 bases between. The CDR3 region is CATHPTGSYYGYTF. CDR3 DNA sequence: TGTGCCACCCATCCGACGGGGTCCTATTATGGCTACACCTTC.

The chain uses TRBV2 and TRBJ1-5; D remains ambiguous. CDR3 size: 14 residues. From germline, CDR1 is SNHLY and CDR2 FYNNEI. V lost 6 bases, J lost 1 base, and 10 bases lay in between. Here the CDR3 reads CASRNGQSNQPQHF. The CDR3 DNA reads TGTGCCAGCAGAAATGGGCAGAGCAATCAGCCCCAGCATTTT.

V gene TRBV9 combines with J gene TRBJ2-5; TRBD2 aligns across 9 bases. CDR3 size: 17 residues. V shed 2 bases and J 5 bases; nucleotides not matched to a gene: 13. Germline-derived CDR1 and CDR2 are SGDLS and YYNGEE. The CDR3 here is CASSVGARLAGRETQYF. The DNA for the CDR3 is TGTGCCAGCAGCGTCGGAGCCAGGCTAGCGGGGCGGGAGACCCAGTACTTC.

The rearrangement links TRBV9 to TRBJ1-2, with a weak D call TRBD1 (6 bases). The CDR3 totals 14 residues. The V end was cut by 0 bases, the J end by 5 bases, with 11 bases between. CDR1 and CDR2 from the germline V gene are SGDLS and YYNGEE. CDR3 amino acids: CASSVGAGQYGYTF. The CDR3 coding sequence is TGTGCCAGCAGCGTAGGAGCAGGACAGTATGGCTACACCTTC.

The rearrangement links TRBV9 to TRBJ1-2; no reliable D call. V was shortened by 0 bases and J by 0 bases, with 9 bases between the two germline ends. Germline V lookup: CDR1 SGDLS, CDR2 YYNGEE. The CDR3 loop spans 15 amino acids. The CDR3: CASSVANSPNYGYTF. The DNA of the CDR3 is TGTGCCAGCAGCGTAGCTAACAGTCCTAACTATGGCTACACCTTC.